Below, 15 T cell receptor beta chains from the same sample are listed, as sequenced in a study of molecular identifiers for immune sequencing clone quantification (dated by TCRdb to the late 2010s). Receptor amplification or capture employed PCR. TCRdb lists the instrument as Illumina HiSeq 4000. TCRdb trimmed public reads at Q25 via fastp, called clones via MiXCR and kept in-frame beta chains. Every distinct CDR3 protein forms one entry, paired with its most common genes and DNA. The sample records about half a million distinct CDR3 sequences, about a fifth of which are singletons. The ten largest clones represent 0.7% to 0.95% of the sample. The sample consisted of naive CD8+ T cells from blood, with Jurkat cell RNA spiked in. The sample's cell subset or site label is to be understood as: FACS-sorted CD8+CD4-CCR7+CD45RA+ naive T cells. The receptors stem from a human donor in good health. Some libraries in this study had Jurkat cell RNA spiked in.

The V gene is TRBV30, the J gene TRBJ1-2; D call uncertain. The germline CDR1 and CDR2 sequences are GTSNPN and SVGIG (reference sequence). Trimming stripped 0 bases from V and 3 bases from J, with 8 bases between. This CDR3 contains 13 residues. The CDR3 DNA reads TGTGCCTGGAGTGTACCCGATGACTATGGCTACACCTTC. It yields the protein CAWSVPDDYGYTF.

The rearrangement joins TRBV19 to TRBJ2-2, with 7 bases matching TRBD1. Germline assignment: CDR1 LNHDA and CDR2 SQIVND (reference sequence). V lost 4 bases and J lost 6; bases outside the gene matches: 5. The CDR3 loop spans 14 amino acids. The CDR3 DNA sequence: TGTGCCAGTAGTACCGCCACAGGGGCCGGGGAGCTGTTTTTT. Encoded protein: CASSTATGAGELFF.

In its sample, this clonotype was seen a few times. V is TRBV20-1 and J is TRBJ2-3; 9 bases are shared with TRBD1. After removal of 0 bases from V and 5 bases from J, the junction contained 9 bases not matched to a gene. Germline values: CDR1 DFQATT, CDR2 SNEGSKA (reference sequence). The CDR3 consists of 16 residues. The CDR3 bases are TGCAGTGCTAGAGATCGAGGAGGGACAGGGCTAGATACGCAGTATTTT. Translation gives CSARDRGGTGLDTQYF.

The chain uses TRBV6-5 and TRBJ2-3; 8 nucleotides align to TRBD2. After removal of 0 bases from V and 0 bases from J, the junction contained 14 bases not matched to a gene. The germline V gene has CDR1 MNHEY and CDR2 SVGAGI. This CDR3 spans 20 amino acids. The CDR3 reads CASSYSAGREGGSSTDTQYF. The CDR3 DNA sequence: TGTGCCAGCAGTTACTCGGCGGGCCGGGAGGGCGGATCTAGCACAGATACGCAGTATTTT.

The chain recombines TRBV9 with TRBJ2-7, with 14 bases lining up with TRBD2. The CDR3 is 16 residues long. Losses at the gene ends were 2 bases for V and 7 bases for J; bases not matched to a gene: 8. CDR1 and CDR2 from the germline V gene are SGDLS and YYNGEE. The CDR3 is CASSVGLAGVGEEQYF. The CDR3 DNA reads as TGTGCCAGCAGCGTGGGACTAGCGGGAGTGGGGGAGGAGCAGTACTTC.

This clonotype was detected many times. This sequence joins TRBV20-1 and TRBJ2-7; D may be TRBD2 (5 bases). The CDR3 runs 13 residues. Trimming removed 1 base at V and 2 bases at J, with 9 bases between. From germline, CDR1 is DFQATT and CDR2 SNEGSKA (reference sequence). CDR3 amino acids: CSARGRGTYEQYF. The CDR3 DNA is TGCAGTGCTAGAGGTCGGGGAACCTACGAGCAGTACTTC.

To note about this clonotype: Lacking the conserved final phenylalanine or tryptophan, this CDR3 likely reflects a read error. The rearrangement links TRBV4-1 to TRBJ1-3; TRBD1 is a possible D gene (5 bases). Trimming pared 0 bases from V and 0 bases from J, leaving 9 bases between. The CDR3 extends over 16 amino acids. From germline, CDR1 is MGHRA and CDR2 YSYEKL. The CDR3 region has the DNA TGCGCCAGCAGCCAAGATGGTGGGGGCTCTGGAAACACCATATATTCT. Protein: CASSQDGGGSGNTIYS.

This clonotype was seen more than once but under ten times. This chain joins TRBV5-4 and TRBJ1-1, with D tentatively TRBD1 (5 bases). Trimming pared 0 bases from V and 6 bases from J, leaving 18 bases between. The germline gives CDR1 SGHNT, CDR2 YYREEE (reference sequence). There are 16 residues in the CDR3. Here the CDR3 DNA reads TGTGCCAGCAGCTTGGCCCCCGGGACCCCAGCGGCTGAAGCTTTCTTT. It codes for CASSLAPGTPAAEAFF.

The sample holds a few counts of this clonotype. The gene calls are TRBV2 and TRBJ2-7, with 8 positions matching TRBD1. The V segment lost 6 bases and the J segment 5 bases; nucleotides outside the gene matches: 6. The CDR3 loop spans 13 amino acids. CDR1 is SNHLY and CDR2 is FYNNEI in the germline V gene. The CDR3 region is CASRGQAGHEQYF. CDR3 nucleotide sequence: TGTGCCAGCAGGGGACAGGCAGGCCACGAGCAGTACTTC. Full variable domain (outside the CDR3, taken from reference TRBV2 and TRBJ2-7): EPEVTQTPSHQVTQMGQEVILRCVPISNHLYFYWYRQILGQKVEFLVSFYNNEISEKSEIFDDQFSVERPDGSNFTLKIRSTKLEDSAMYFCASRGQAGHEQYFGPGTRLTVT.

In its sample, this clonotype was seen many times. CDR3 in DNA: TGTGCCAGCAGTTTCCCAGGTCCCTTGAACACTGAAGCTTTCTTT. It yields the protein CASSFPGPLNTEAFF. J is TRBJ1-1 and V is TRBV28; no clear D gene. Germline V gives CDR1 MDHEN, CDR2 SYDVKM. This CDR3 has 15 residues. V gave up 3 bases and J gave up 0 bases, with 11 bases separating them.

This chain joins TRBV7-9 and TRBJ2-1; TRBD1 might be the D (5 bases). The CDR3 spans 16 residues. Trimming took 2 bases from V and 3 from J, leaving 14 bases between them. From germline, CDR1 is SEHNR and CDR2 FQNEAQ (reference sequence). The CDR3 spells CASSLSQGPLYNEQFF. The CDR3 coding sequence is TGTGCCAGCAGCTTATCCCAGGGTCCGCTCTACAATGAGCAGTTCTTC. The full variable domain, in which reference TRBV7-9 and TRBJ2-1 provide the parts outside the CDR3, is DTGVSQNPRHKITKRGQNVTFRCDPISEHNRLYWYRQTLGQGPEFLTYFQNEAQLEKSRLLSDRFSAERPKGSFSTLEIQRTEQGDSAMYLCASSLSQGPLYNEQFFGPGTRLTVL.

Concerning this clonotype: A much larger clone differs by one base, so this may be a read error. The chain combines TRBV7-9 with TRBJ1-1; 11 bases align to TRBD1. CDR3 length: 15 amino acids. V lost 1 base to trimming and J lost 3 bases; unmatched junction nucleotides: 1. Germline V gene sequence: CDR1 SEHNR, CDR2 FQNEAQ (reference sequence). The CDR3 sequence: CASSLVGQGDTEAFF. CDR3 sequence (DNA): TGTGCCAGCAGCTTAGTGGGACAGGGGGACACTGAAGCTTTCTTT.

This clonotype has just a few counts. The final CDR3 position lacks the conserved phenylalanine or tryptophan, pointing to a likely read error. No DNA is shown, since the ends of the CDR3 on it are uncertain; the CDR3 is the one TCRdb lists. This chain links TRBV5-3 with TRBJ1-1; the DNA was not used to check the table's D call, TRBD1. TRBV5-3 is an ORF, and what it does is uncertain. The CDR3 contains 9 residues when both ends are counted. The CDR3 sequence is CASSMEQGT.

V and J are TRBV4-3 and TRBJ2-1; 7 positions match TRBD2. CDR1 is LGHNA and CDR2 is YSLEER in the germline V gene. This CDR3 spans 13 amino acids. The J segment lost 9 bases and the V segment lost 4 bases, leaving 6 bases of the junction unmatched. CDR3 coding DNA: TGCGCCAGCAGCCCTACCGGGGGGTCTGAGCAGTTCTTC. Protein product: CASSPTGGSEQFF.

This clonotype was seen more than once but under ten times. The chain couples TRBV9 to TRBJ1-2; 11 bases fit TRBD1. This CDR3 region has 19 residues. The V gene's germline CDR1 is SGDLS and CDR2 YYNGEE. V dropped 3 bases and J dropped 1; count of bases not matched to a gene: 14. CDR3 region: CASSDMDRGLDYDNYGYTF. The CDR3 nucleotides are TGTGCCAGCAGCGATATGGACAGGGGGCTCGATTACGATAACTATGGCTACACCTTC.